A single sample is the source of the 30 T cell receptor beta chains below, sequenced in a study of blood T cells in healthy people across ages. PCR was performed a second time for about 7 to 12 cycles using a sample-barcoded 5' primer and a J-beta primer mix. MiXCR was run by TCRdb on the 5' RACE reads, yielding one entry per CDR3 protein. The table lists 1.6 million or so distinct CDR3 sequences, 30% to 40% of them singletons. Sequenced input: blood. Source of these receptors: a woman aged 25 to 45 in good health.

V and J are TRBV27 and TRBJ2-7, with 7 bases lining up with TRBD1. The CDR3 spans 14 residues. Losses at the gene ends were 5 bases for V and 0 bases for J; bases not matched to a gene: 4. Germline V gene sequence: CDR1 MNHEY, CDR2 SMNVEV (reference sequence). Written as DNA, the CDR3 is TGTGCCAGCAGTAAGACAGGGAACTCCTACGAGCAGTACTTC. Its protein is CASSKTGNSYEQYF.

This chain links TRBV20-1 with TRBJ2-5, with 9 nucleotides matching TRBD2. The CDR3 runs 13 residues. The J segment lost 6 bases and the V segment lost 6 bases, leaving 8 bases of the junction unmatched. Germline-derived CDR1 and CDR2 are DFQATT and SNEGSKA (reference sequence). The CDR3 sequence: CSAAGGPLQTQYF. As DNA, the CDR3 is TGCAGTGCCGCGGGGGGGCCCCTCCAGACCCAGTACTTC.

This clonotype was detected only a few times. CDR3 loop: CASGKQGSDSNQPQHF. CDR3 nucleotide sequence: TGTGCCAGCGGAAAGCAGGGCTCAGATAGCAATCAGCCCCAGCATTTT. This chain connects TRBV28 to TRBJ1-5; perhaps TRBD1 as D (5 bases). CDR3 length: 16 residues. V shed 8 bases and J shed 0 bases, with 17 bases lying between them. Germline CDR1 reads MDHEN; CDR2 reads SYDVKM.

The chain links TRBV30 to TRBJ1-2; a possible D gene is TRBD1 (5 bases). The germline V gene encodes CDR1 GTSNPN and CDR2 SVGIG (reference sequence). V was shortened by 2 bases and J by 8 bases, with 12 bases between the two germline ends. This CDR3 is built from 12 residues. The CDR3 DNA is TGTGCCTGGAGTCACTCGGGGGGAGGCTACACCTTC. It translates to CAWSHSGGGYTF.

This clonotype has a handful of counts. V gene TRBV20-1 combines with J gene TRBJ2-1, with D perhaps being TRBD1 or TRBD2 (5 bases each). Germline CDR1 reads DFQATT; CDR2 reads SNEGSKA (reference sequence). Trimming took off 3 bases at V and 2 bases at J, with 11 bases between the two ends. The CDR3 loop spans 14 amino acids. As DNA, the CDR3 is TGCAGTGCTAGTCCAGGGAGCACCTACAATGAGCAGTTCTTC. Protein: CSASPGSTYNEQFF.

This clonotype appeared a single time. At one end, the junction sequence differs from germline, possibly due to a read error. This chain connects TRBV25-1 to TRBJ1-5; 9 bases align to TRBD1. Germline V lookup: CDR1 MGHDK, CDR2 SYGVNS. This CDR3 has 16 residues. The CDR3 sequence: CASSPGQGYANQLQHF. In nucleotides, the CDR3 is TGTGCCAGCAGTCCGGGACAGGGATACGCCAATCAGCTCCAGCATTTT.

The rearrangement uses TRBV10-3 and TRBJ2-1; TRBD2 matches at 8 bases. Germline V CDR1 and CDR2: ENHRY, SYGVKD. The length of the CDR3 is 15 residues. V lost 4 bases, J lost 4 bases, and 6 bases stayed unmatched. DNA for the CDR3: TGTGCCATCAGTGGCTCGGGAGGGGGATACAATGAGCAGTTCTTC. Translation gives CAISGSGGGYNEQFF.

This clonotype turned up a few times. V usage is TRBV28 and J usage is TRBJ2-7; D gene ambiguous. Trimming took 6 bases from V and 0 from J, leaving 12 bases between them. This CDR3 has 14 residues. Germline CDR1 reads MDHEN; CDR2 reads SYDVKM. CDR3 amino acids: CASRGSISSYEQYF. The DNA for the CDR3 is TGTGCCAGCAGGGGCTCAATATCCTCCTACGAGCAGTACTTC.

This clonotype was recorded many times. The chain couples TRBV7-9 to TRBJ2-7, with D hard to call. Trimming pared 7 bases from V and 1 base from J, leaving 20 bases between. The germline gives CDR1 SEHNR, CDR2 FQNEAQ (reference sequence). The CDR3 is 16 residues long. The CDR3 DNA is TGTGCCAGCACCTACCACCTCTCACGTTGTTCCTACGAGCAGTACTTC. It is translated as CASTYHLSRCSYEQYF.

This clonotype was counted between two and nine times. The CDR3 sequence: CAISESGQGNEKLFF. As DNA, the CDR3 is TGTGCCATCAGTGAGTCCGGACAGGGAAATGAAAAACTGTTTTTT. The chain links TRBV10-3 to TRBJ1-4, with 8 nucleotides matching TRBD1. V lost 0 bases to trimming and J lost 5 bases; unmatched junction nucleotides: 2. This CDR3 has 15 amino acids. Germline loops: CDR1 ENHRY, CDR2 SYGVKD.

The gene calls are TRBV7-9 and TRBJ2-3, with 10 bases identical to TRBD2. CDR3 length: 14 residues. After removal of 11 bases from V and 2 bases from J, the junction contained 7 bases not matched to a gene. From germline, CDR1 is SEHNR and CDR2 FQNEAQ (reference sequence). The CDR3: CAGRTSGVTDTQYF. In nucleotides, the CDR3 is TGTGCCGGCCGCACTAGCGGGGTCACAGATACGCAGTATTTT.

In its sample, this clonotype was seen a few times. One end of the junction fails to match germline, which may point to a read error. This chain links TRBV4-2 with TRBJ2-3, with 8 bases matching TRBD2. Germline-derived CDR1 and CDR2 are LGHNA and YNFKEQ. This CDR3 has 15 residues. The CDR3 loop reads CASSQSGGRSDAQYF. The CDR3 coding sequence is TGTGCCAGCAGCCAAAGCGGGGGCCGTTCAGATGCGCAGTATTTT.

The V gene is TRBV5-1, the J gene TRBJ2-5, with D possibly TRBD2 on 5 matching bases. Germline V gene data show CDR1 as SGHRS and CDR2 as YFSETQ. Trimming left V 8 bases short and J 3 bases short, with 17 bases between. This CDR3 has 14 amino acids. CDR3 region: CASRRGNFEETQYF. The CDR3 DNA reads TGCGCCAGTCGGAGAGGGAACTTCGAAGAGACCCAGTACTTC. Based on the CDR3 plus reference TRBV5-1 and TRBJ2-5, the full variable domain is KAGVTQTPRYLIKTRGQQVTLSCSPISGHRSVSWYQQTPGQGLQFLFEYFSETQRNKGNFPGRFSGRQFSNSRSEMNVSTLELGDSALYLCASRRGNFEETQYFGPGTRLLVL.

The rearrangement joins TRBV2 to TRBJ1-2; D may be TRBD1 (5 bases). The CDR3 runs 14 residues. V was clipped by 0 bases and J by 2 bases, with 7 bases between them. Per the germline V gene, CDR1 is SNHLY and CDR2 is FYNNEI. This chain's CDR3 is CASSEAPGNYGYTF. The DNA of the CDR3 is TGTGCCAGCAGTGAAGCTCCAGGGAACTATGGCTACACCTTC. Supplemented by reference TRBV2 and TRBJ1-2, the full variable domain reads EPEVTQTPSHQVTQMGQEVILRCVPISNHLYFYWYRQILGQKVEFLVSFYNNEISEKSEIFDDQFSVERPDGSNFTLKIRSTKLEDSAMYFCASSEAPGNYGYTFGSGTRLTVV.

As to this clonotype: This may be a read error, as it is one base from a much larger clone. This CDR3 is CASSYGQWGYF. CDR3 sequence (DNA): TGCGCCAGCAGCTACGGACAGTGGGGGTACTTC. This chain links TRBV4-1 with TRBJ2-5, with D perhaps TRBD1 (6 bases). The germline V gene encodes CDR1 MGHRA and CDR2 YSYEKL. This CDR3 comprises 11 residues. Trimming cost V 5 bases and J 13 bases, with 14 bases left between them.

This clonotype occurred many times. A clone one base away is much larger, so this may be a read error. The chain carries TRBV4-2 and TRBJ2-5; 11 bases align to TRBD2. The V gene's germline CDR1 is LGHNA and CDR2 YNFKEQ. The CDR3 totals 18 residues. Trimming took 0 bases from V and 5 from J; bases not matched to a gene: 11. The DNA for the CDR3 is TGTGCCAGCAGCCAAGATTTTAGCGGGGGGGCTCTTGGGGAGACCCAGTACTTC. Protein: CASSQDFSGGALGETQYF.

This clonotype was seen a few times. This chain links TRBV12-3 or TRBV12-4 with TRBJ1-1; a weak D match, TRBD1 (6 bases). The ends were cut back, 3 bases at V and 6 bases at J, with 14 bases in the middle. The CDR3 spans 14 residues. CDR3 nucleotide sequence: TGTGCCAGCAGTTTCGACAGGACCAACGCTGAAGCTTTCTTT. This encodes CASSFDRTNAEAFF.

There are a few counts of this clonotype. The CDR3 DNA is TGTGCCAGCAGCCAGGATTATCCCAATTCACCCCTCCACTTT. Translation gives CASSQDYPNSPLHF. The chain joins TRBV3-1 to TRBJ1-6; D is unclear. Germline assignment: CDR1 LGHDT and CDR2 YNNKEL (reference sequence). V was clipped by 3 bases and J by 7 bases, with 10 bases between them. The CDR3 runs 14 residues.

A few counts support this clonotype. CDR3 region: CASSHFGSTGELFF. The CDR3, as DNA: TGTGCCAGTAGTCACTTTGGAAGCACCGGGGAGCTGTTTTTT. The gene calls are TRBV27 and TRBJ2-2; the D is unclear. Germline V gene lookup returns CDR1 MNHEY and CDR2 SMNVEV (reference sequence). Deletions cut 9 bases from V and 4 bases from J, with 15 bases between. This CDR3 has 14 amino acids.

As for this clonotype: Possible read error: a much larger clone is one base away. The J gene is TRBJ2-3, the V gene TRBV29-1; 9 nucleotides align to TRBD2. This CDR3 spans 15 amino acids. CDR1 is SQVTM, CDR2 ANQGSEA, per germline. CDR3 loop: CSVHAWRGGADAQYF. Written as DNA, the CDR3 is TGCAGCGTGCACGCCTGGCGGGGGGGCGCAGATGCGCAGTATTTT.

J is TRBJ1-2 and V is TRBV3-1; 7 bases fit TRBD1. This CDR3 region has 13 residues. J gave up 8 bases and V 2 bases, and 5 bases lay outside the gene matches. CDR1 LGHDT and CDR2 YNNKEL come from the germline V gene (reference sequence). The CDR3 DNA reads TGTGCCAGCAGCCAACCCGACAGGGACGGCTACACCTTC. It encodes CASSQPDRDGYTF.

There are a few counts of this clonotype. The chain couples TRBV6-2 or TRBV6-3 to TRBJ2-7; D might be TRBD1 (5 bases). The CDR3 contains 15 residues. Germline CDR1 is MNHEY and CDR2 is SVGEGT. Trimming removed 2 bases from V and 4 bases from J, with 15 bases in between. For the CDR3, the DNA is TGTGCCAGCAGTTACGCTAAGGACACCCGGTACGAGCAGTACTTC. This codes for CASSYAKDTRYEQYF.

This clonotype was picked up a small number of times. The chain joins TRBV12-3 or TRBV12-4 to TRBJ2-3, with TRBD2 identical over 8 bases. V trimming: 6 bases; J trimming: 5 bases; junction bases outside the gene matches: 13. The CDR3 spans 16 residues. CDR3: CASSIRGTRARDTQYF. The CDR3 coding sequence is TGTGCCAGCAGCATTAGGGGGACTAGGGCTCGAGATACGCAGTATTTT.

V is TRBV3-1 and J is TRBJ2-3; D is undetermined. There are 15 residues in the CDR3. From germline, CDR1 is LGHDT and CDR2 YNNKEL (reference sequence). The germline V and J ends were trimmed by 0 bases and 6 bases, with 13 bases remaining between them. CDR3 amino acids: CASSQDNPEGDTQYF. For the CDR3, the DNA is TGTGCCAGCAGCCAAGATAATCCCGAAGGCGATACGCAGTATTTT.

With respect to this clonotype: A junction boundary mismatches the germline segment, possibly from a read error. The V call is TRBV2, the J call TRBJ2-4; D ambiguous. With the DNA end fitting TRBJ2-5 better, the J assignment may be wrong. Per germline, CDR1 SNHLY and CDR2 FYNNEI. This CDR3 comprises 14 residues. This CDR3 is CAGSAPALQETQYF. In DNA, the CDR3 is TGTGCCGGCAGCGCCCCCGCCCTCCAAGAGACCCAGTACTTC.

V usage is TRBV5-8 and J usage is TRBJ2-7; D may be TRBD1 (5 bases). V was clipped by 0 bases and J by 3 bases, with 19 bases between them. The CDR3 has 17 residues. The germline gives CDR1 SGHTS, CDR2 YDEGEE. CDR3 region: CASSLEQGVPKVYEQYF. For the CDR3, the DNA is TGTGCCAGCAGCTTGGAGCAGGGCGTCCCCAAAGTCTACGAGCAGTACTTC.

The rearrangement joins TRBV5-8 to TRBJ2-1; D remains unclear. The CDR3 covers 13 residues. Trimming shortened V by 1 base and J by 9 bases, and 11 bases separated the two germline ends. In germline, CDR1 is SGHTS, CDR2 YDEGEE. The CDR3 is CASSLIGRVEQFF. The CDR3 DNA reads TGTGCCAGCAGCTTGATCGGTAGGGTTGAGCAGTTCTTC.

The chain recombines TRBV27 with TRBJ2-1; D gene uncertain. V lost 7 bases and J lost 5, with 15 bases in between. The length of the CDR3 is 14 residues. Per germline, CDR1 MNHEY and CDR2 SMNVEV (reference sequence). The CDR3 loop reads CASTPANGDNEQFF. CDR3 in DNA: TGTGCCAGCACCCCGGCGAATGGGGACAATGAGCAGTTCTTC.

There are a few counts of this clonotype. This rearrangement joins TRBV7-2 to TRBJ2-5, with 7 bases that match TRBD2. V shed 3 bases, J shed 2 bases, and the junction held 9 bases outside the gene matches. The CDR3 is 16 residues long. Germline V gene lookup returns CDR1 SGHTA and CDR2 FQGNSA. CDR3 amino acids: CASSFLPGLTQETQYF. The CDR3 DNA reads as TGTGCCAGCAGCTTTTTACCGGGACTAACTCAAGAGACCCAGTACTTC. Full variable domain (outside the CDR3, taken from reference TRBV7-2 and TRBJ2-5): GAGVSQSPSNKVTEKGKDVELRCDPISGHTALYWYRQSLGQGLEFLIYFQGNSAPDKSGLPSDRFSAERTGGSVSTLTIQRTQQEDSAVYLCASSFLPGLTQETQYFGPGTRLLVL.

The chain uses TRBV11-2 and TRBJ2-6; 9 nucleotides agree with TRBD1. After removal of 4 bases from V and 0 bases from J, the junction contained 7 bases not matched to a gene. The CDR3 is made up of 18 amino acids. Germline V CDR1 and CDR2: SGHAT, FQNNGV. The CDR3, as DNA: TGTGCCAGCAGCTCAATCCGGGACAGGGTCTCTGGGGCCAACGTCCTGACTTTC. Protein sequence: CASSSIRDRVSGANVLTF. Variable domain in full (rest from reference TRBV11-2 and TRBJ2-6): EAGVAQSPRYKIIEKRQSVAFWCNPISGHATLYWYQQILGQGPKLLIQFQNNGVVDDSQLPKDRFSAERLKGVDSTLKIQPAKLEDSAVYLCASSSIRDRVSGANVLTFGAGSRLTVL.